This is a list of T cell receptor beta chains from one sample in a study of T cell responses to AZD1222 COVID-19 vaccine. Sequencing used immunoSEQ multiplex PCR; TCRdb keeps in-frame clones, though not all of them. The sample carries 210,000 or so clones, about 94% recorded once. Source: peripheral blood, taken 28 days after the second dose of the MenACWY control vaccine. The receptor set was obtained from an adult who received the MenACWY meningococcal vaccine as a control. Both conserved end residues are part of each CDR3. Fields, in order: D gene, clone size, V gene, J gene, CDR3 DNA, CDR3 protein. The D gene is left open where the match is weak. Not every row has a clone size; where given, it reads once, few, many or a size class.

>TRBD2|NA|TRBV6-2/TRBV6-3|TRBJ2-7
TGTGCCAGCAGTTACGAGGGGACTAAGTTCCACGAGCAGTACTTC
CASSYEGTKFHEQYF
>NA|NA|TRBV10-3|TRBJ1-1
TGTGCCATCAGTGAGTCCCAGCTTATAATGAACACTGAAGCTTTCTTT
CAISESQLIMNTEAFF
>NA|NA|TRBV5-1|TRBJ2-4
TGCGCCAGCAGCTCCCCGGAAGCTTCGGGGGACATTCAGTACTTC
CASSSPEASGDIQYF
>NA|NA|TRBV7-9|TRBJ1-4
TGTGCCAGCAGCTTAGCTACAACTAATGAAAAACTGTTTTTT
CASSLATTNEKLFF
>TRBD1|NA|TRBV6-5|TRBJ1-5
TGTGCCAGCAGGACGACAGGGGGGAGCAATCAGCCCCAGCATTTT
CASRTTGGSNQPQHF
>NA|NA|TRBV5-1|TRBJ2-1
TGCGCCAGCAGCTTGGACGTACCCTACAATGAGCAGTTCTTC
CASSLDVPYNEQFF
>TRBD1|NA|TRBV5-1|TRBJ2-5
TGCGCCAGCAGCTTCGGGAACCAGGGGGCTCGGGAGACCCAGTACTTC
CASSFGNQGARETQYF
>TRBD2|NA|TRBV7-6|TRBJ2-5
TGTGCCAGTAGCTGGCTAGCGGGGGATCAAGAGACCCAGTACTTC
CASSWLAGDQETQYF
>NA|NA|TRBV28|TRBJ1-5
TGTGCCACCAACCCCAGGGGCAATCAGCCCCAGCATTTT
CATNPRGNQPQHF
>NA|NA|TRBV5-1|TRBJ2-7
TGCGCCAGCAGCTTGGCGGGGGGCAGATCCTACGAGCAGTACTTC
CASSLAGGRSYEQYF
>NA|NA|TRBV28|TRBJ2-7
TGTGCCAGCAGCACCGGGACGGGACTTTACGAGCAGTACTTC
CASSTGTGLYEQYF
>NA|NA|TRBV4-3|TRBJ2-2
TGCGCCAGCAGCCAAGATTCGGCTCTGGGGACCGGGGAGCTGTTTTTT
CASSQDSALGTGELFF
>NA|few|TRBV5-1|TRBJ1-1
TGCGCCAGCAGCTTGGATGGCAGGGCCACTGAAGCTTTCTTT
CASSLDGRATEAFF
>NA|NA|TRBV28|TRBJ2-3
TGTGCCAGCAGTTTCCCTATTGCAGGTTGGGAGGGCACAGATACGCAGTATTTT
CASSFPIAGWEGTDTQYF
>TRBD1|once|TRBV18|TRBJ1-5
TGTGCCAGCTCACCTCGACAGGGGAGTCAGCCCCAGCATTTT
CASSPRQGSQPQHF
>NA|NA|TRBV19|TRBJ2-2
TGTGCCAGTAGTATAGGGGGCGTGAACACCGGGGAGCTGTTTTTT
CASSIGGVNTGELFF
>NA|once|TRBV19|TRBJ2-2
TGTGCCAGTAGTACCCTGGAGCGGGTCTACACCGGGGAGCTGTTTTTT
CASSTLERVYTGELFF
>NA|NA|TRBV4-3|TRBJ1-2
TGCGCCAGCAGCCAAGCACGGCAGGGTGGCTATGGCTACACCTTC
CASSQARQGGYGYTF
>NA|NA|TRBV25-1|TRBJ2-3
TGTGCCAGCAACAAACTTAGCACAGATACGCAGTATTTT
CASNKLSTDTQYF
>NA|NA|TRBV5-6|TRBJ1-4
TGTGCCAGCAGTCCAACCAGGGGCCGGGGGAATGAAAAACTGTTTTTT
CASSPTRGRGNEKLFF
>NA|NA|TRBV6-1|TRBJ1-1
TGTGCCAGCAGTGAAACCCCCTTTGCTTTCTTT
CASSETPFAFF
>NA|NA|TRBV5-1|TRBJ2-3
TGCGCCAGCAGCTTGGTGCGCACAGATACGCAGTATTTT
CASSLVRTDTQYF
>NA|NA|TRBV29-1|TRBJ2-7
TGCAGCGTTGAGGGCGGGAACGAGCAGTACTTC
CSVEGGNEQYF
>TRBD1|NA|TRBV6-5|TRBJ1-5
TGTGCCAGCAGTAGAACAGGGGGCGGGCAGCCCCAGCATTTT
CASSRTGGGQPQHF
>TRBD1|NA|TRBV29-1|TRBJ1-1
TGCAGCGTGACAGGGCCCCTGAACACTGAAGCTTTCTTT
CSVTGPLNTEAFF
>TRBD2|NA|TRBV11-2|TRBJ2-7
TGTGCCAGCAGCCTCACACTAGCGGGGGGATATCACTCCTACTACGAGCAGTACTTC
CASSLTLAGGYHSYYEQYF
>NA|NA|TRBV2|TRBJ1-3
TGTGCCAGCAGTCTGGACCGAAACACCATATATTTT
CASSLDRNTIYF
>NA|NA|TRBV9|TRBJ2-7
TGTGCCAGCAGCCGGACTACTGGCTACGAGCAGTACTTC
CASSRTTGYEQYF
>TRBD2|NA|TRBV25-1|TRBJ2-1
TGTGCCAGCAGCTGGGGACTAGCGGGAGGGGGCGATGAGCAGTTCTTC
CASSWGLAGGGDEQFF
>NA|NA|TRBV7-6|TRBJ1-3
TGTGCCAGCAGCTTAGATCCAGGGGTCGGAAACACCATATATTTT
CASSLDPGVGNTIYF
>TRBD1|once|TRBV18|TRBJ1-2
TGTGCCAGCTCGACAGGGTACTATGGCTACACCTTC
CASSTGYYGYTF
>NA|NA|TRBV7-8|TRBJ1-1
TGTGCCAGCAGCGCACGCCTGGGGGGAAGGGACACTGAAGCTTTCTTT
CASSARLGGRDTEAFF
>NA|NA|TRBV27|TRBJ2-1
TGTGCCAGCAGTTTAGGGCCCCCCATTTACAATGAGCAGTTCTTC
CASSLGPPIYNEQFF
>NA|NA|TRBV5-4|TRBJ2-1
TGTGCCAGCAGCCCGGCTGGCGGGGCGATCAATGAGCAGTTCTTC
CASSPAGGAINEQFF
>NA|once|TRBV5-1|TRBJ1-2
TGCGCCAGCAGCTTGGGAGGAGATGGCTACACCTTC
CASSLGGDGYTF
>NA|NA|TRBV4-1|TRBJ2-2
TGCGCCAGCAGCCAAGAAGGACAGACCACCGGGGAGCTGTTTTTT
CASSQEGQTTGELFF
>NA|NA|TRBV12-3/TRBV12-4|TRBJ2-3
TGTGCCAGCAGTTTATCAGGGTCCGATACGCAGTATTTT
CASSLSGSDTQYF
>NA|NA|TRBV5-1|TRBJ2-3
TGCGCCAGCAGCTGGACCGAAAACACAGATACGCAGTATTTT
CASSWTENTDTQYF
>TRBD1|NA|TRBV7-9|TRBJ2-7
TGTGCCAGCAGTCATACCGGGACAGTAAACTCCTACGAGCAGTACTTC
CASSHTGTVNSYEQYF
>NA|NA|TRBV5-4|TRBJ2-1
TGTGCCAGCTCCGGTGGCTTCGAGCAGTTCTTC
CASSGGFEQFF
>NA|NA|TRBV30|TRBJ2-7
TGTGCCCGGAGGATTAAGGGCGAGCAGTACTTC
CARRIKGEQYF
>NA|NA|TRBV29-1|TRBJ1-1
TGCAGCGCTGGGAGACAGAAGAACACTGAAGCTTTCTTT
CSAGRQKNTEAFF
>NA|NA|TRBV11-2|TRBJ2-7
TGTGCCAGCAGCTCGTCCGAGGCTGCCGAGCAGTACTTC
CASSSSEAAEQYF
>NA|NA|TRBV19|TRBJ2-6
TGTGCCAGTATGCCAGGACCCTGGAAGGCTGGGGCCAACGTCCTGACTTTC
CASMPGPWKAGANVLTF
>TRBD1|NA|TRBV29-1|TRBJ1-4
TGCAGCGTTAGACCCGGGACAGGGCGCGAAAAACTGTTTTTT
CSVRPGTGREKLFF
>TRBD2|NA|TRBV5-1|TRBJ2-5
TGCGCCAGCAGCTTAGGGACTAGCCTAAGGGAGACCCAGTACTTC
CASSLGTSLRETQYF
>TRBD1|NA|TRBV3-1/TRBV3-2|TRBJ2-7
TGTGCCAGCAGCCAGGACAGGGCCGGCTACGAGCAGTACTTC
CASSQDRAGYEQYF
>NA|NA|TRBV4-1|TRBJ1-4
TGCGCCAGCAGCCCGAGTTGGGTCGGTGATGAAAAACTGTTTTTT
CASSPSWVGDEKLFF
>NA|NA|TRBV9|TRBJ1-5
TGTGCCTGCCTGTGGGGGCGCAATCAGCCCCAGCATTTT
CACLWGRNQPQHF
>NA|NA|TRBV28|TRBJ2-5
TGTGCCAGCTTGACAGGACAAGAGACCCAGTACTTC
CASLTGQETQYF